The T cell receptor (beta chain) described here comes from a study of CD4 T cells in relation to SARS-CoV-2 and coronaviruses. The wider study: TCR beta CDR3s were sequenced after approximately 9-day antigen culture of PBMCs. Negative control cultures got HIV-1 Nef peptides or no peptide.

This clone was counted a few times. Its specificity is not known. The V and J ends lost 6 bases and 9 bases respectively, with 17 bases between them. The V gene's germline CDR1 is SEHNR and CDR2 FQNEAQ (reference sequence). The CDR3 consists of 13 residues. Unexposed donor CD4+ T cells date from 2011-2018, before the COVID-19 pandemic. CD4+ T cells were isolated from the cells after about nine days of culture. Fresh IL-2 medium replaced half the medium on days 3 and 7. Method: immunoSEQ multiplex PCR; TCRdb's copy keeps in-frame clones and lacks some. The data contain approximately 20,000 clones, 65% to 70% of them seen just once; the ten biggest clones take up 15% to 20%.

The clonotype originates from a human donor in good health. The sample was CD4+ T cells from PBMCs, cultured in vitro. The V and J genes are TRBV7-9 and TRBJ1-1, with D unclear. The DNA of the CDR3 is TGTGCCAGCAGATCCGACCTCCAGAAAAAAGCTTTCTTT. This encodes CASRSDLQKKAFF.